The 30 T cell receptor beta chains listed next were all sequenced from one sample in a study of blood T cell repertoires in COVID-19. Clones were sequenced by immunoSEQ multiplex PCR, and TCRdb holds only the in-frame ones, with some missing. The data show 120,000 or so clones, around 80% seen once. Sequencing was performed on peripheral blood. These receptors were taken from a woman between 50 and 59 years old with acute or convalescent COVID-19.

Here the CDR3 DNA reads TGTGCCAGCAGCTTACTATCGGGTGGTGAGACCCAGTACTTC. It yields the protein CASSLLSGGETQYF. The rearrangement links TRBV7-9 to TRBJ2-5; D gene unclear. Germline V gene sequence: CDR1 SEHNR, CDR2 FQNEAQ (reference sequence). This CDR3 contains 14 residues. Trimming pared 2 bases from V and 5 bases from J, leaving 12 bases between.

The V call is TRBV2, the J call TRBJ1-2; D ambiguous. Trimming took 5 bases from V and 7 from J, leaving 11 bases between them. From germline, CDR1 is SNHLY and CDR2 FYNNEI. The CDR3 covers 12 residues. Written as DNA, the CDR3 is TGTGCCAGCAGTATGTTGGGGAGTGGCTACACCTTC. As protein: CASSMLGSGYTF.

This clone turned up a few times. The CDR3: CATKGGLLNQPQHF. The CDR3 bases are TGCGCCACAAAGGGCGGGCTCCTAAATCAGCCCCAGCATTTT. This chain connects TRBV10-2 to TRBJ1-5; D is uncertain. The V gene's germline CDR1 is WSHSY and CDR2 SAAADI. V gave up 10 bases and J gave up 4 bases, with 17 bases separating them. The CDR3 spans 14 residues.

The CDR3 protein is CASSLERGFEAFF. CDR3 nucleotide sequence: TGCGCCAGCAGCTTAGAAAGAGGCTTTGAAGCTTTCTTT. The chain couples TRBV5-1 to TRBJ1-1; no reliable D call. With 2 bases removed from V and 7 bases from J, the gap between germline ends came to 12 bases. CDR3 length: 13 residues. Germline V gives CDR1 SGHRS, CDR2 YFSETQ.

The chain links TRBV16 to TRBJ2-1, with a weak D call TRBD2 (6 bases). Germline assignment: CDR1 KGHSY and CDR2 FQNENV. V gave up 4 bases and J gave up 3 bases, with 19 bases separating them. The CDR3 extends over 17 amino acids. The CDR3 DNA reads TGTGCCAGCAGCCGCCAGACTGGCGGGATAGTCTACAATGAGCAGTTCTTC. Translation: CASSRQTGGIVYNEQFF.

The chain recombines TRBV27 with TRBJ1-2; weak D call: TRBD1 (5 bases). V was trimmed by 11 bases and J by 5 bases, leaving 21 bases between them. The CDR3 is 14 amino acids. Germline lookup yields CDR1 MNHEY and CDR2 SMNVEV (reference sequence). The CDR3 here is CAAGGIKSGYGYTF. The CDR3 DNA is TGTGCCGCGGGGGGTATTAAATCCGGATATGGCTACACCTTC.

The V gene is TRBV7-3, the J gene TRBJ2-1; 7 nucleotides line up with TRBD2. Germline V gene data show CDR1 as SGHTA and CDR2 as FQGTGA. The trim removed 1 base at V and 5 bases at J, leaving 2 bases unmatched. The CDR3 loop spans 14 amino acids. CDR3 region: CASSLSGGDNEQFF. The CDR3 nucleotides read TGTGCCAGCAGCTTAAGCGGGGGAGACAATGAGCAGTTCTTC.

This clone has more than one count but fewer than ten. This chain connects TRBV7-9 to TRBJ2-7; 13 bases are a match to TRBD2. The length of the CDR3 is 16 residues. The J segment lost 6 bases and the V segment lost 5 bases, leaving 10 bases of the junction unmatched. Germline-derived CDR1 and CDR2 are SEHNR and FQNEAQ (reference sequence). The CDR3 is CASSLRTSGRWGEQYF. The CDR3 DNA sequence: TGTGCCAGCAGCCTCAGGACTAGCGGGAGATGGGGCGAGCAGTACTTC.

V usage is TRBV19 and J usage is TRBJ2-7; TRBD2 is a possible D gene (5 bases). Between the trimmed V and J ends, which lost 1 base and 7 bases, there was a span of 17 bases. The CDR3 runs to 15 residues. Per the germline V gene, CDR1 is LNHDA and CDR2 is SQIVND (reference sequence). The CDR3, as DNA: TGTGCCAGTAGTATAGGGGCGGGCCCCTTGGGTGAGCAGTACTTC. Its translation: CASSIGAGPLGEQYF.

In this sample, this clone turned up once. The chain employs TRBV5-1 and TRBJ1-1; D gene uncertain. Trimming left V 4 bases short and J 7 bases short, with 20 bases between. CDR3 length: 15 amino acids. Germline CDR1 SGHRS, CDR2 YFSETQ. Here the CDR3 DNA reads TGCGCCAGCAGCCTTGGGTCCGGGGAAAGCGGTGAAGCTTTCTTT. Its translation: CASSLGSGESGEAFF.

The chain links TRBV4-1 to TRBJ1-5, with 7 positions matching TRBD1. J gave up 2 bases and V 5 bases, and 6 bases lay outside the gene matches. Germline V lookup: CDR1 MGHRA, CDR2 YSYEKL. The CDR3 loop spans 15 amino acids. CDR3: CASSITGVGNQPQHF. The CDR3 nucleotides read TGCGCCAGCAGCATAACAGGGGTGGGCAATCAGCCCCAGCATTTT.

The table lists this clone with a few counts. The rearrangement uses TRBV5-1 and TRBJ1-2; 9 bases align to TRBD1. Losses at the gene ends were 4 bases for V and 0 bases for J; bases not matched to a gene: 7. This CDR3 spans 16 amino acids. The germline V gene has CDR1 SGHRS and CDR2 YFSETQ. CDR3 bases: TGCGCCAGCAGCCCAGGGACAGGGTTAGCTAACTATGGCTACACCTTC. This sequence encodes CASSPGTGLANYGYTF.

DNA of the CDR3: TGTGCCAGCACTCCCCCGGCAGATACGCAGTATTTT. Translating it yields CASTPPADTQYF. The V gene is TRBV6-6, the J gene TRBJ2-3; no clear D gene. The CDR3 totals 12 residues. Germline V gene data show CDR1 as MNHNY and CDR2 as SVGAGI (reference sequence). Deletions cut 7 bases from V and 4 bases from J, with 9 bases between.

V is TRBV30 and J is TRBJ2-5; 15 bases map to TRBD2. The junction had 6 bases not matched to a gene; V was cut back by 3 bases and J by 1 base. Germline V lookup: CDR1 GTSNPN, CDR2 SVGIG (reference sequence). The CDR3 is 17 amino acids. For the CDR3, the DNA is TGTGCCTGGAGCTGGACTAGCGGGAGGGAGGGCCAAGAGACCCAGTACTTC. It codes for CAWSWTSGREGQETQYF.

This chain connects TRBV24-1 to TRBJ2-2; TRBD2 aligns across 9 bases. J gave up 4 bases and V 6 bases, and 5 bases lay outside the gene matches. Germline CDR1 reads KGHDR; CDR2 reads SFDVKD. There are 15 residues in the CDR3. CDR3 DNA: TGTGCCACCAGTACACTAGCGGGTTCCACCGGGGAGCTGTTTTTT. This sequence encodes CATSTLAGSTGELFF.

This clone was seen once. J is TRBJ1-1 and V is TRBV2; D is perhaps TRBD1 (5 bases). The V end lost 9 bases, the J end lost 1 base, and 15 bases lay between the germline ends. Per germline, CDR1 SNHLY and CDR2 FYNNEI. The CDR3 extends over 14 amino acids. CDR3 bases: TGTGCCAGTACAAGGGGTCAGCCGAACACTGAAGCTTTCTTT. Its translation: CASTRGQPNTEAFF.

The rearrangement joins TRBV2 to TRBJ1-4, with D possibly TRBD1 on 5 matching bases. CDR1 and CDR2 from the germline V gene are SNHLY and FYNNEI. This CDR3 spans 13 amino acids. V lost 8 bases, J lost 4 bases, and 11 bases lay in between. This chain's CDR3 is CASHGGVNEKLFF. The CDR3 nucleotides are TGTGCCAGCCACGGGGGAGTTAATGAAAAACTGTTTTTT.

Only a few counts were recorded for this clone. This chain uses TRBV2 with TRBJ1-4; D ambiguous. Germline assignment: CDR1 SNHLY and CDR2 FYNNEI. Trimming left V 0 bases short and J 8 bases short, with 25 bases between. The CDR3 sequence is 19 residues long. The CDR3 sequence is CASSEALPNARTPREKLFF. The CDR3, as DNA: TGTGCCAGCAGTGAAGCGCTTCCAAACGCCCGGACTCCAAGGGAAAAACTGTTTTTT.

V gene TRBV5-8 combines with J gene TRBJ2-1; D is perhaps TRBD2 (6 bases). CDR3 size: 14 residues. Per the germline V gene, CDR1 is SGHTS and CDR2 is YDEGEE. The ends were cut back, 4 bases at V and 3 bases at J, with 11 bases in the middle. In DNA, the CDR3 is TGTGCCAGCAGCCAACCGGGACTCTACAATGAGCAGTTCTTC. This gives the protein CASSQPGLYNEQFF.

Only a few counts were recorded for this clone. The chain combines TRBV4-1 with TRBJ2-2; D may be TRBD2 (6 bases). This CDR3 comprises 18 residues. The V gene's germline CDR1 is MGHRA and CDR2 YSYEKL. V was trimmed by 1 base and J by 6 bases, leaving 21 bases between them. CDR3 loop: CASSQGILTRLAPGELFF. In nucleotides, the CDR3 is TGCGCCAGCAGCCAAGGAATACTCACCCGCCTAGCGCCCGGGGAGCTGTTTTTT.

Comments on this clone: Mismatch with germline at one junction end may stem from a read error. The V and J genes are TRBV7-7 and TRBJ2-1, with D possibly being TRBD1 (7 bases). Germline V lookup: CDR1 SSHAT, CDR2 FNYEAQ (reference sequence). This CDR3 has 15 amino acids. CDR3 sequence (DNA): TGTGCTAGCAGCGCGGGACAGCCTAACTACAATGAGCAGTTCTTC. It codes for CASSAGQPNYNEQFF.

This clone was observed a few times. The chain carries TRBV9 and TRBJ2-7; 12 bases match TRBD2. J lost 7 bases, V lost 0 bases, and 8 bases had no gene match. The germline V gene encodes CDR1 SGDLS and CDR2 YYNGEE. The CDR3 runs 16 residues. The CDR3 here is CASSVDPSGGAGEQYF. CDR3 sequence (DNA): TGTGCCAGCAGCGTAGATCCTAGCGGGGGGGCTGGTGAGCAGTACTTC.

The chain uses TRBV3-1 (or the pseudogene TRBV3-2) and TRBJ2-5, with 7 bases fitting TRBD1. CDR3 length equals 14 residues. Per the germline V gene, CDR1 is LGHDT and CDR2 is YNNKEL (reference sequence). Trimming cost V 1 base and J 6 bases; bases outside gene matches: 5. CDR3 nucleotides: TGTGCCAGCAGCCAAGGAGGGGGCTTCCAGACCCAGTACTTC. Translated, it gives CASSQGGGFQTQYF.

The J gene is TRBJ2-3, the V gene TRBV11-3, with 8 bases matching TRBD2. In germline, CDR1 is SGHNT, CDR2 YENEEA. There are 15 residues in the CDR3. V shed 3 bases, J shed 2 bases, and the junction held 4 bases outside the gene matches. The DNA for the CDR3 is TGTGCCAGCAGCTTCGGCGGGAGGCCCACAGATACGCAGTATTTT. Translated: CASSFGGRPTDTQYF.

CDR3 DNA sequence: TGCGCCAGCAGCTGGGCGGGACAGGGCTCCTACAATGAGCAGTTCTTC. Protein: CASSWAGQGSYNEQFF. This rearrangement joins TRBV5-1 to TRBJ2-1; 9 nucleotides align to TRBD1. The CDR3 is 16 residues long. Germline V gene lookup returns CDR1 SGHRS and CDR2 YFSETQ. Trimming at V came to 3 bases and at J to 0 bases, leaving 4 bases not matched to a gene.

The chain is built from TRBV19 and TRBJ2-1, with D tentatively TRBD1 (6 bases). Germline lookup yields CDR1 LNHDA and CDR2 SQIVND (reference sequence). Trimming pared 5 bases from V and 5 bases from J, leaving 22 bases between. CDR3 size: 17 residues. The CDR3 here is CASSVAGAGKQNNEQFF. CDR3 nucleotides: TGTGCCAGTAGTGTTGCAGGGGCGGGCAAGCAAAACAATGAGCAGTTCTTC.

The rearrangement uses TRBV24-1 and TRBJ2-1; maybe TRBD2 (6 bases). Trimming removed 2 bases at V and 7 bases at J, with 8 bases between. CDR3 size: 13 residues. Germline values: CDR1 KGHDR, CDR2 SFDVKD. CDR3 residues: CATSDSGLNEQFF. The DNA of the CDR3 is TGTGCCACCAGTGATTCTGGACTAAATGAGCAGTTCTTC.

The V call is TRBV5-8, the J call TRBJ2-2; perhaps TRBD2 as D (6 bases). Germline CDR1 is SGHTS and CDR2 is YDEGEE. V was clipped by 6 bases and J by 6 bases, with 21 bases between them. The CDR3 sequence is 16 residues long. CDR3 nucleotides: TGTGCCAGCACCCCGTGGGGGGAAATTTTTTCCGGGGAGCTGTTTTTT. This encodes CASTPWGEIFSGELFF.

The chain joins TRBV18 to TRBJ2-5; D gene unclear. Germline CDR1 reads KGHSH; CDR2 reads LQKENI. V lost 0 bases, J lost 4 bases, and 6 bases lay in between. The CDR3 loop spans 13 amino acids. Here the CDR3 DNA reads TGTGCCAGCTCACCACCGTCTTCAGAGACCCAGTACTTC. This translates into CASSPPSSETQYF.

The chain uses TRBV10-1 and TRBJ1-1, with 7 nucleotides matching TRBD1. The germline V gene encodes CDR1 WNHNN and CDR2 SYGVQD (reference sequence). Germline trimming cut 6 bases from V and 3 bases from J; bases unmatched to any gene: 4. The CDR3 has 13 residues. CDR3 protein: CASSKDRDTEAFF. CDR3 coding DNA: TGCGCCAGCAGCAAAGACAGGGACACTGAAGCTTTCTTT.